This is a list of T cell receptor beta chains from one sample in a study of blood T cell repertoires in COVID-19. Profiled with immunoSEQ multiplex PCR; TCRdb holds only in-frame clones, not every one. This table has 280,000 or so clones, roughly 85% appearing once. Sequenced sample: PBMCs or T cells enriched from blood (not recorded which). These receptors all stem from a woman in her thirties or forties who had recovered from COVID-19. CDR3s include the opening cysteine and the closing phenylalanine or tryptophan. A D gene is named only where the DNA matches it firmly. Only part of the rows carry a size: once, few, many, or a class if the clone is expanded.

d_gene,j_gene,v_gene,abundance,CDR3aa,CDR3nt
-,TRBJ2-3,TRBV9,once,CASSRGLGSDTQYF,TGTGCCAGCAGCAGGGGGTTAGGGTCGGATACGCAGTATTTT
-,TRBJ2-2,TRBV11-2,-,CASSRRELNTGELFF,TGTGCCAGCAGCCGTCGGGAGTTAAACACCGGGGAGCTGTTTTTT
TRBD1,TRBJ2-1,TRBV27,-,CASSLGTDYNEQFF,TGTGCCAGCAGTTTAGGGACAGATTACAATGAGCAGTTCTTC
-,TRBJ2-4,TRBV5-4,-,CASSLELAKNIQYF,TGTGCCAGCAGCTTGGAGCTAGCCAAAAACATTCAGTACTTC
-,TRBJ2-5,TRBV7-3,once,CASSLGLGPGETQYF,TGTGCCAGCAGCTTAGGGTTGGGGCCCGGAGAGACCCAGTACTTC
-,TRBJ1-2,TRBV7-2,-,CASSLINYGYTF,TGTGCCAGCAGCTTAATAAACTATGGCTACACCTTC
TRBD1,TRBJ1-6,TRBV19,-,CASSIKGGPNSPLHF,TGTGCCAGTAGTATAAAAGGGGGCCCCAATTCACCCCTCCACTTT
-,TRBJ2-7,TRBV7-2,-,CASSSLDRSYEQYF,TGTGCCAGCAGCTCATTAGACAGAAGCTACGAGCAGTACTTC
-,TRBJ2-7,TRBV5-6,-,CASSLRGNYEQYF,TGTGCCAGCAGCTTACGGGGGAACTACGAGCAGTACTTC
TRBD2,TRBJ2-7,TRBV11-2,once,CASSLLVVAGRDEQYF,TGTGCCAGCAGCCTCCTCGTGGTAGCGGGACGCGACGAGCAGTACTTC
-,TRBJ2-1,TRBV7-2,-,CASSPAWDEQFF,TGTGCCAGCAGCCCAGCGTGGGATGAGCAGTTCTTC
-,TRBJ1-5,TRBV13,-,CASSLERGTDQPQHF,TGTGCCAGCAGCTTAGAACGGGGTACGGATCAGCCCCAGCATTTT
-,TRBJ2-7,TRBV2,-,CASSKTSGPQYEQYF,TGTGCCAGCAGTAAGACCAGCGGGCCTCAGTACGAGCAGTACTTC
-,TRBJ2-1,TRBV6-5,-,CASSPLASSYNEQFF,TGTGCCAGCAGTCCACTAGCATCTTCCTACAATGAGCAGTTCTTC
-,TRBJ2-3,TRBV12-1,once,CASSSKKDSLWCTDTQYF,TGTGCCAGCAGCTCAAAGAAGGACAGCCTATGGTGCACAGATACGCAGTATTTT
TRBD1,TRBJ2-1,TRBV5-1,-,CASSSTTGSSNEQFF,TGCGCCAGCAGCTCTACGACAGGGAGTTCCAATGAGCAGTTCTTC
-,TRBJ2-1,TRBV4-3,-,CASSQDLGRGALF,TGCGCCAGCAGCCAAGATCTAGGCAGGGGGGCCCTCTTC
-,TRBJ2-7,TRBV6-2/TRBV6-3,-,CASSPSGSYEQYF,TGTGCCAGCAGCCCCAGCGGCTCCTACGAGCAGTACTTC
-,TRBJ1-5,TRBV24-1,-,CATSESGNSNQPQHF,TGTGCCACCAGTGAGTCGGGGAATAGCAATCAGCCCCAGCATTTT
TRBD1,TRBJ2-5,TRBV18,-,CASSPGTAEETQYF,TGTGCCAGCTCACCAGGGACAGCCGAAGAGACCCAGTACTTC
-,TRBJ2-2,TRBV27,-,CASSLRGLLNTGELFF,TGTGCCAGCAGTTTACGGGGACTCTTGAACACCGGGGAGCTGTTTTTT
TRBD1,TRBJ1-6,TRBV2,-,CASSLRDRDNSPLHF,TGTGCCAGCAGTCTCCGGGACAGGGATAATTCACCCCTCCACTTT
TRBD1,TRBJ2-5,TRBV27,-,CASSSLGQGQETQYF,TGTGCCAGCAGTTCCCTCGGACAGGGGCAAGAGACCCAGTACTTC
-,TRBJ2-7,TRBV7-8,-,CASSLVGDEQYF,TGTGCCAGCAGCTTAGTAGGGGATGAGCAGTACTTC
-,TRBJ1-2,TRBV21-1,-,CAGSIRDRANYGYTF,TGTGCCGGATCGATTCGGGACAGGGCTAACTATGGCTACACCTTC
TRBD1,TRBJ2-3,TRBV11-2,-,CASSSRGQRGGTDTQYF,TGTGCCAGCAGCAGCCGGGGACAGAGGGGAGGCACAGATACGCAGTATTTT
-,TRBJ2-7,TRBV7-2,-,CASSFGENSYEQYF,TGTGCCAGCAGCTTCGGGGAAAACTCCTACGAGCAGTACTTC
-,TRBJ1-1,TRBV19,-,CASSIKGGNGFF,TGTGCCAGTAGTATAAAAGGAGGGAATGGTTTCTTT
-,TRBJ2-7,TRBV10-3,-,CAISPRQEYEQYF,TGTGCCATCAGTCCCAGACAGGAGTACGAGCAGTACTTC
-,TRBJ2-1,TRBV12-3/TRBV12-4,-,CASSPTVYNEQFF,TGTGCCAGCAGTCCGACAGTCTACAATGAGCAGTTCTTC
-,TRBJ1-1,TRBV15,-,CATSRDGGVNTEAFF,TGTGCCACCAGCAGAGATGGAGGGGTGAACACTGAAGCTTTCTTT
TRBD1,TRBJ1-3,TRBV2,-,CASSESGQYSGNTIYF,TGTGCCAGCAGTGAATCGGGACAGTACTCTGGAAACACCATATATTTT
-,TRBJ2-7,TRBV21-1,-,CASSSKGTGQGTYEQYF,TGTGCCAGCTCCTCAAAAGGGACGGGTCAGGGGACCTACGAGCAGTACTTC
TRBD1,TRBJ1-6,TRBV18,-,CASSATGTGGRNSPLHF,TGTGCCAGCTCAGCCACGGGTACAGGGGGCAGAAATTCACCCCTCCACTTT
TRBD1,TRBJ1-6,TRBV18,few,CASSPGQGRSPLHF,TGTGCCAGCTCACCGGGACAGGGGAGGTCACCCCTCCACTTT
-,TRBJ2-7,TRBV7-9,-,CASSLAGDYEQYF,TGTGCCAGCAGCTTGGCAGGGGACTACGAGCAGTACTTC